This T cell receptor beta chain was sequenced during a study of shared clonotypes between healthy human individuals. Assay: immunoSEQ multiplex PCR; the TCRdb copy retains only in-frame clones and omits some. The repertoire holds about 2.4 million clones, 80% to 95% seen once, with approximately 0.35% in the top ten. The CDR3 is made up of 14 amino acids. The V and J ends lost 7 bases and 7 bases respectively, with 19 bases between them. CDR1 is SNHLY, CDR2 FYNNEI, per germline. The clonotype was recovered from a man younger than 35 in good health. Some clones in this sample may be carry-over from other donors' samples. Sequencing was done on a sample of naive CD4+ T cells from PBMCs. The subset: CD45RA+ positively selected. The chain is built from TRBV2 and TRBJ1-1; D is ambiguous. The CDR3 region is CASTNPRRGIEAFF. The DNA for the CDR3 is TGTGCCAGCACGAACCCAAGGCGGGGAATTGAAGCTTTCTTT.